A single sample gave rise to the 7 T cell receptor beta chains below, sequenced in a study of OX40 agonist ivuxolimab in advanced cancers. Clones were sequenced by immunoSEQ multiplex PCR, and TCRdb holds only the in-frame ones, with some missing. The sample consists of tens of thousands of clones, 85% to 95% of them appearing once. The sample in question was CD4+ or CD8+ T cells sorted from blood, obtained in a trial of the OX40 agonist ivuxolimab. The receptors were gathered from an adult with an advanced solid tumor such as melanoma, head and neck, liver or kidney cancer.

V gene TRBV9 combines with J gene TRBJ2-2; 7 positions match TRBD2. This CDR3 has 15 amino acids. Germline V gene sequence: CDR1 SGDLS, CDR2 YYNGEE. V was clipped by 0 bases and J by 6 bases; unmatched bases: 5. CDR3 sequence: CASSVGRELPGELFF. The CDR3 DNA follows: TGTGCCAGCAGCGTAGGGCGGGAGCTCCCCGGGGAGCTGTTTTTT.

This rearrangement joins TRBV11-2 to TRBJ2-7, with TRBD1 matching 12 bases. V gave up 5 bases and J gave up 7 bases; unmatched junction bases: 6. The CDR3 is made up of 14 amino acids. In germline, CDR1 is SGHAT, CDR2 FQNNGV. The CDR3 protein is CASSRRDRGQEQYF. CDR3 nucleotides: TGTGCCAGCAGCCGCCGGGACAGGGGGCAAGAGCAGTACTTC.

The rearrangement links TRBV19 to TRBJ2-1; no clear D gene. The germline V gene encodes CDR1 LNHDA and CDR2 SQIVND (reference sequence). Trimming stripped 4 bases from V and 0 bases from J, with 4 bases between. The CDR3 is 13 amino acids. CDR3 nucleotides: TGTGCCAGTAGTAGCAACTCCTACAATGAGCAGTTCTTC. Residues: CASSSNSYNEQFF.

The chain links TRBV6-5 to TRBJ1-2; TRBD1 is a possible D gene (6 bases). Per germline, CDR1 MNHEY and CDR2 SVGAGI. Trimming cost V 4 bases and J 0 bases, with 15 bases left between them. The length of the CDR3 is 16 residues. The CDR3 sequence: CASSSREDRTNYGYTF. The CDR3 nucleotides read TGTGCCAGCAGTTCCCGGGAGGACAGAACTAACTATGGCTACACCTTC.

The gene calls are TRBV11-2 and TRBJ2-7; TRBD2 matches 7 bases. The J segment lost 5 bases and the V segment lost 1 base, leaving 11 bases of the junction unmatched. This CDR3 spans 16 amino acids. Germline CDR1 SGHAT, CDR2 FQNNGV. The CDR3 sequence: CASSLGLGLAGDEQYF. The CDR3 coding sequence is TGTGCCAGCAGCTTAGGGCTAGGGTTGGCGGGAGACGAGCAGTACTTC.

The V gene is TRBV9, the J gene TRBJ2-1; 7 nucleotides agree with TRBD2. After removal of 0 bases from V and 3 bases from J, the junction contained 12 bases not matched to a gene. Germline CDR1 and CDR2: SGDLS and YYNGEE. The CDR3 is 18 amino acids. The CDR3 DNA reads as TGTGCCAGCAGCGTAGAGGGTCCACCTGAGCGGGACTACAATGAGCAGTTCTTC. Translation gives CASSVEGPPERDYNEQFF.

V is TRBV19 and J is TRBJ2-1; TRBD2 agrees at 12 bases. Germline CDR1 LNHDA, CDR2 SQIVND (reference sequence). J was trimmed by 3 bases and V by 3 bases; bases with no gene match: 6. The CDR3 covers 17 residues. CDR3 DNA sequence: TGTGCCAGTAGTATCTCGCTAGCGGGAGGGGTCTACAATGAGCAGTTCTTC. Its protein product is CASSISLAGGVYNEQFF.